This T cell receptor beta chain stems from a study of PD-1 blockade in classical Hodgkin lymphoma. Findings of the study overall: At baseline, newly diagnosed patients reportedly showed less TCR diversity than healthy donors. In CD4+ cells, TCR diversity went up significantly by C4D1, but in CD8+ cells it did not.

Trimming cost V 0 bases and J 3 bases, with 18 bases left between them. Germline CDR1 reads SGHRS; CDR2 reads YFSETQ. There are 18 residues in the CDR3. Brentuximab vedotin exposure varied among the patients, all of whom had relapsed after autologous stem cell transplantation. Best responses fell into complete response, partial response or progressive disease. Assay: immunoSEQ multiplex PCR; the TCRdb copy retains only in-frame clones and omits some. In the table there are around 150,000 clones, nearly 80% of which are singletons. As regards this clone: Its antigen is unknown.

This sequence was found in a human donor with classical Hodgkin lymphoma. The sequenced sample was peripheral blood mononuclear cells (PBMCs), obtained before the second cycle of nivolumab. The V and J genes are TRBV5-1 and TRBJ2-2; D may match TRBD1 or TRBD2 (5 bases each). The CDR3 region is CASSLVPRLGADTGELFF. Written as DNA, the CDR3 is TGCGCCAGCAGCTTGGTTCCTAGGCTCGGGGCCGACACCGGGGAGCTGTTTTTT.